These 20 T cell receptor beta chains came from one sample sequenced in a study of blood T cells in healthy people across ages. Next came a second PCR, run for about 7 to 12 cycles, which used a sample-barcoded 5' primer along with a J-beta primer mix. One entry per CDR3 protein results from TCRdb running MiXCR on the 5' RACE reads. The sample records roughly 800,000 distinct CDR3 sequences, approximately 55% being singletons. Sequencing was carried out using blood. The source is a man older than 75 in good health.

The chain's CDR3 is CASSLTQTGSPLHF. CDR3 in DNA: TGTGCCAGCAGCTTAACACAGACCGGATCACCCCTCCACTTT. The chain has TRBV5-5 and TRBJ1-6; D unresolved. Per germline, CDR1 SGHKS and CDR2 YYEKEE (reference sequence). This CDR3 has 14 residues. Trimming pared 2 bases from V and 10 bases from J, leaving 13 bases between.

This chain joins TRBV4-2 and TRBJ2-1; 7 bases fit TRBD2. Germline V gene lookup returns CDR1 LGHNA and CDR2 YNFKEQ. The J segment lost 2 bases and the V segment lost 2 bases, leaving 9 bases of the junction unmatched. This CDR3 is built from 17 residues. This chain's CDR3 is CASSQFVSGGTYNEQFF. The CDR3 nucleotides are TGTGCCAGCAGCCAATTCGTTTCGGGAGGAACCTACAATGAGCAGTTCTTC.

Concerning this clonotype: The junction shows a germline mismatch at one end, possibly a read error. The V and J genes are TRBV24-1 and TRBJ2-3; TRBD2 matches 9 bases. Germline assignment: CDR1 KGHDR and CDR2 SFDVKD. CDR3 size: 16 residues. The CDR3 loop is CATSGWPSGKGDTQYF. The CDR3 DNA follows: TGTGCCACGAGTGGGTGGCCTAGCGGGAAAGGAGATACGCAGTATTTT.

V usage is TRBV28 and J usage is TRBJ2-1, with a weak D call TRBD1 (5 bases). V lost 5 bases and J 1 base, leaving 12 bases between the germline ends. Germline values: CDR1 MDHEN, CDR2 SYDVKM. The CDR3 is 15 residues long. CDR3 in amino acids: CASSGAPLSYNEQFF. CDR3 nucleotide sequence: TGTGCCAGCAGTGGGGCGCCCCTTTCCTACAATGAGCAGTTCTTC.

The chain carries TRBV6-6 and TRBJ1-1; 7 bases map to TRBD1. This CDR3 region has 15 residues. V lost 2 bases, J lost 5 bases, and 8 bases stayed unmatched. From germline, CDR1 is MNHNY and CDR2 SVGAGI (reference sequence). The CDR3 DNA is TGTGCCAGCAGTTACCCCACAGGGGAGGGTACTGAAGCTTTCTTT. Amino acids: CASSYPTGEGTEAFF.

This clonotype was picked up a small number of times. V is TRBV3-1 and J is TRBJ2-1; D may be TRBD1 or TRBD2 (5 bases each). CDR3 length: 15 residues. The V gene lost 0 bases and the J gene lost 10 bases, with 16 bases spanning the gap. Germline-derived CDR1 and CDR2 are LGHDT and YNNKEL (reference sequence). CDR3 sequence (DNA): TGTGCCAGCAGCCAAGATTCGGGACCCTACGTCGAGCAGTTCTTC. Translated, it gives CASSQDSGPYVEQFF.

This clonotype has only one observation. The chain recombines TRBV2 with TRBJ1-5; D remains ambiguous. V lost 4 bases and J 6 bases, leaving 7 bases between the germline ends. The V gene's germline CDR1 is SNHLY and CDR2 FYNNEI. The CDR3 sequence is 12 residues long. Here the CDR3 reads CASSGQVQPQHF. The CDR3 bases are TGTGCCAGCAGTGGACAAGTTCAGCCCCAGCATTTT. The entire variable domain, with the rest obtained from reference TRBV2 and TRBJ1-5, is as follows: EPEVTQTPSHQVTQMGQEVILRCVPISNHLYFYWYRQILGQKVEFLVSFYNNEISEKSEIFDDQFSVERPDGSNFTLKIRSTKLEDSAMYFCASSGQVQPQHFGDGTRLSIL.

This clonotype was picked up a small number of times. V is TRBV6-2 or TRBV6-3 and J is TRBJ2-5; no reliable D call. Trimming removed 0 bases at V and 0 bases at J, with 5 bases between. Germline-derived CDR1 and CDR2 are MNHEY and SVGEGT. The CDR3 is 14 amino acids. DNA of the CDR3: TGTGCCAGCAGTTACTCGGCAAACCAAGAGACCCAGTACTTC. It yields the protein CASSYSANQETQYF.

The genes are TRBV10-3 and TRBJ2-1, with D possibly being TRBD2 (6 bases). The CDR3 is 14 amino acids. The V gene lost 6 bases and the J gene lost 8 bases, with 17 bases spanning the gap. Germline V CDR1 and CDR2: ENHRY, SYGVKD. CDR3 protein: CAISPGWEVYEQFF. CDR3 bases: TGTGCCATCAGCCCTGGGTGGGAGGTATATGAGCAGTTCTTC.

Of note for this clonotype: Being one base from a much bigger clone, this may be a read error. The gene calls are TRBV18 and TRBJ1-1, with D possibly matching TRBD1 (6 bases). The CDR3 is 13 residues long. The germline CDR1 and CDR2 sequences are KGHSH and LQKENI. Written as DNA, the CDR3 is TGTGCCAGCGTTAAGGACTGGGACACTGAAACTTTCTTT. It encodes CASVKDWDTETFF. The variable domain in full, completed from reference TRBV18 and TRBJ1-1, reads NAGVMQNPRHLVRRRGQEARLRCSPMKGHSHVYWYRQLPEEGLKFMVYLQKENIIDESGMPKERFSAEFPKEGPSILRIQQVVRGDSAAYFCASVKDWDTETFFGQGTRLTVV.

V usage is TRBV6-5 and J usage is TRBJ2-7; unclear D gene. V shed 0 bases and J shed 1 base, with 7 bases lying between them. This CDR3 region has 14 residues. Germline values: CDR1 MNHEY, CDR2 SVGAGI. DNA of the CDR3: TGTGCCAGCAGTTACTCGATCGTATCCTACGAGCAGTACTTC. It translates to CASSYSIVSYEQYF.

V and J are TRBV10-3 and TRBJ1-1, with 8 bases aligning to TRBD1. The V segment lost 6 bases and the J segment 5 bases; nucleotides outside the gene matches: 5. Germline V gives CDR1 ENHRY, CDR2 SYGVKD. The CDR3 length is 13 residues. For the CDR3, the DNA is TGTGCCATCAGCCCGACAGGGGAAACTGAAGCTTTCTTT. It translates to CAISPTGETEAFF.

This rearrangement joins TRBV29-1 to TRBJ2-7, with D perhaps TRBD2 (6 bases). Trimming took 2 bases from V and 8 from J, leaving 10 bases between them. CDR3 length: 11 amino acids. Germline V CDR1 and CDR2: SQVTM, ANQGSEA. The CDR3 sequence is CSVESGEKQYF. The CDR3 DNA follows: TGCAGCGTTGAATCGGGGGAGAAGCAGTACTTC.

The CDR3 DNA follows: TGTGCCTGGAGTGCTCCCGGACAGGGGGCTAGAGAGCAGTACTTC. The encoded protein is CAWSAPGQGAREQYF. The V gene is TRBV30, the J gene TRBJ2-5, with 11 bases aligning to TRBD1. Trimming cost V 1 base and J 11 bases; bases outside gene matches: 12. The germline gives CDR1 GTSNPN, CDR2 SVGIG (reference sequence). This CDR3 spans 15 amino acids.

V usage is TRBV6-5 and J usage is TRBJ2-7; the match to TRBD2 covers 11 bases. From germline, CDR1 is MNHEY and CDR2 SVGAGI. This CDR3 region has 15 residues. The V and J ends lost 4 bases and 3 bases, in that order; junction bases with no gene match: 5. The CDR3, as DNA: TGTGCCAGCAGTTCACGGACTAGCGGGTACTACGAGCAGTACTTC. Its translation: CASSSRTSGYYEQYF.

V is TRBV7-3 and J is TRBJ2-3, with 7 bases fitting TRBD2. The CDR3 runs 12 residues. Looked up from germline, CDR1 is SGHTA and CDR2 is FQGTGA. V shed 4 bases, J shed 9 bases, and the junction held 4 bases outside the gene matches. The CDR3 DNA follows: TGTGCCAGCAGCTCCCGAGCGGGGACGCAGTATTTT. The encoded protein is CASSSRAGTQYF.

This clonotype has just a few counts. V usage is TRBV7-9 and J usage is TRBJ2-5, with 10 bases that match TRBD2. The CDR3 length is 16 residues. The germline V gene encodes CDR1 SEHNR and CDR2 FQNEAQ (reference sequence). After removal of 5 bases from V and 5 bases from J, the junction contained 11 bases not matched to a gene. CDR3 nucleotide sequence: TGTGCCAGCAGCCTTCTAGCGGGAGAAATAAGGGAGACCCAGTACTTC. Translation gives CASSLLAGEIRETQYF.

The J gene is TRBJ2-5, the V gene TRBV4-1; TRBD1 is a possible D gene (5 bases). Germline V gene data show CDR1 as MGHRA and CDR2 as YSYEKL. V was clipped by 2 bases and J by 3 bases, with 10 bases between them. The CDR3 sequence is 14 residues long. CDR3 protein: CASSQQGREETQYF. In nucleotides, the CDR3 is TGCGCCAGCAGCCAACAGGGCAGGGAAGAGACCCAGTACTTC.

The chain recombines TRBV20-1 with TRBJ2-7; no clear D. Germline CDR1 DFQATT, CDR2 SNEGSKA (reference sequence). Trimming left V 0 bases short and J 0 bases short, with 21 bases between. The CDR3 length is 18 residues. The CDR3: CSARDYAARSVGSYEQYF. CDR3 DNA sequence: TGCAGTGCTAGAGATTATGCGGCTAGAAGTGTAGGCTCCTACGAGCAGTACTTC.

The chain recombines TRBV20-1 with TRBJ2-1, with a tentative D call TRBD1 (6 bases). Germline assignment: CDR1 DFQATT and CDR2 SNEGSKA (reference sequence). The CDR3 has 14 amino acids. V was clipped by 6 bases and J by 7 bases, with 19 bases between them. DNA for the CDR3: TGCAGTGCCCCAAAGGTCCAGGGGCGAAATGAGCAGTTCTTC. This translates into CSAPKVQGRNEQFF.